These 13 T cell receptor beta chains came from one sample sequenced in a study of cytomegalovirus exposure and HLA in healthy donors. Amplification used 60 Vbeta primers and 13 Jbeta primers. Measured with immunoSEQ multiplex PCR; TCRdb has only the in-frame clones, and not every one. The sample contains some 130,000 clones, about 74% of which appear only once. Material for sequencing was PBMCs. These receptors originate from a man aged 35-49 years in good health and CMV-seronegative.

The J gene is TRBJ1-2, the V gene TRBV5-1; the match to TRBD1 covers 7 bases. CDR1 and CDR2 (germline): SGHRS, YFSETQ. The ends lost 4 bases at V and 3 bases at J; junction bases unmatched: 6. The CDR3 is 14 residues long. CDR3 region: CASSPPGTDYGYTF. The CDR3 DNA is TGCGCCAGCAGCCCTCCCGGGACAGACTATGGCTACACCTTC. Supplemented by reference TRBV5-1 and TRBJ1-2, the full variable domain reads KAGVTQTPRYLIKTRGQQVTLSCSPISGHRSVSWYQQTPGQGLQFLFEYFSETQRNKGNFPGRFSGRQFSNSRSEMNVSTLELGDSALYLCASSPPGTDYGYTFGSGTRLTVV.

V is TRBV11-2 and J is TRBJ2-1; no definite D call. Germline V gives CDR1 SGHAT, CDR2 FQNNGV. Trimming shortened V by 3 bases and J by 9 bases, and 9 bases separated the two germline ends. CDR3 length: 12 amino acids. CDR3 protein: CASSLQVGEQFF. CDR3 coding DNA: TGTGCCAGCAGCTTGCAGGTTGGTGAGCAGTTCTTC. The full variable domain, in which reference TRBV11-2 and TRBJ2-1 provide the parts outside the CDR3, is EAGVAQSPRYKIIEKRQSVAFWCNPISGHATLYWYQQILGQGPKLLIQFQNNGVVDDSQLPKDRFSAERLKGVDSTLKIQPAKLEDSAVYLCASSLQVGEQFFGPGTRLTVL.

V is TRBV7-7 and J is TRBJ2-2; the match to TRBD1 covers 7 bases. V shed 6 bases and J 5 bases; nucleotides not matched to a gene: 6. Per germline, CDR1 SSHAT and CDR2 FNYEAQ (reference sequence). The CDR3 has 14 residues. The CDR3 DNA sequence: TGTGCCAGCAGTCGCACAGGGGTTACCGGGGAGCTGTTTTTT. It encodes CASSRTGVTGELFF.

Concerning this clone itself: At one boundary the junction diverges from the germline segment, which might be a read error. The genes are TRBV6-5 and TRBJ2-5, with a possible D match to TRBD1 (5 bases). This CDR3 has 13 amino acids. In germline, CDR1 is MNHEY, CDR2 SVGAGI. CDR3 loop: CVSSYSPGETQYF. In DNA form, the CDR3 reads TGTGTCAGCAGTTACTCACCAGGGGAGACCCAGTACTTC.

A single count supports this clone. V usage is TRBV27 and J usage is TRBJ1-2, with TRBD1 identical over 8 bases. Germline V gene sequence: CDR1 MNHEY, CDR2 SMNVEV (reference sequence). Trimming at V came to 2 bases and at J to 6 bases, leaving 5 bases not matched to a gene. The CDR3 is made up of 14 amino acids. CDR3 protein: CASSLTDRVNGYTF. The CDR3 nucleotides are TGTGCCAGCAGTTTAACGGACAGGGTGAATGGCTACACCTTC.

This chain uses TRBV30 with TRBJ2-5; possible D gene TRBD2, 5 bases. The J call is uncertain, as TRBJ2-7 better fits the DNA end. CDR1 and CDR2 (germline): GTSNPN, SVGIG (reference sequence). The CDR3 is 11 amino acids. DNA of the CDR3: TGTGCCTCGGGCCGGGGTTACGAGCAGTACTTC. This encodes CASGRGYEQYF.

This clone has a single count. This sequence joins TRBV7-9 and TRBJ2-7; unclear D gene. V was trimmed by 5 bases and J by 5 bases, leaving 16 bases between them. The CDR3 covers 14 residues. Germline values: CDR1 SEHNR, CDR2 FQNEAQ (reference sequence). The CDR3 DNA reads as TGTGCCAGCAGCCGCGATCGATCCCCCGACGAGCAGTACTTC. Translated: CASSRDRSPDEQYF.

The CDR3 loop reads CASSQDLESGTGYGYTF. In DNA form, the CDR3 reads TGCGCCAGCAGCCAGGATTTAGAATCCGGGACAGGGTATGGCTACACCTTC. The rearrangement uses TRBV4-3 and TRBJ1-2, with 9 bases identical to TRBD1. Looked up from germline, CDR1 is LGHNA and CDR2 is YSLEER. J was trimmed by 5 bases and V by 3 bases; bases with no gene match: 13. The CDR3 extends over 17 amino acids.

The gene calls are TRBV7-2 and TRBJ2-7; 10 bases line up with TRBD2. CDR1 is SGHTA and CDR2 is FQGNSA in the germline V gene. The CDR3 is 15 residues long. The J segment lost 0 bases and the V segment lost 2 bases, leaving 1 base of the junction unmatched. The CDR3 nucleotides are TGTGCCAGCAGCTTAACTAGCGGGACCTCCTACGAGCAGTACTTC. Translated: CASSLTSGTSYEQYF. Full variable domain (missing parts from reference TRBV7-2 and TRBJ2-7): GAGVSQSPSNKVTEKGKDVELRCDPISGHTALYWYRQSLGQGLEFLIYFQGNSAPDKSGLPSDRFSAERTGGSVSTLTIQRTQQEDSAVYLCASSLTSGTSYEQYFGPGTRLTVT.

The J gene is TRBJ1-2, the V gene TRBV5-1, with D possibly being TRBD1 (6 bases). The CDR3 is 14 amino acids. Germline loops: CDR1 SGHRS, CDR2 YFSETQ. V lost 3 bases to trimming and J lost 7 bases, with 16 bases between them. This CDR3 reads CASSSMGGGAGYTF. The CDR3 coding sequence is TGCGCCAGCAGCTCCATGGGAGGGGGAGCTGGCTACACCTTC.

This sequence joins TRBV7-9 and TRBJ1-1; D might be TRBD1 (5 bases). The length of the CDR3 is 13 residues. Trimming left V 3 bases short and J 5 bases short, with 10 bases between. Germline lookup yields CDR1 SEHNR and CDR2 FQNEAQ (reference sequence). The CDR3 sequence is CASSFDSWTEAFF. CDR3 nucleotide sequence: TGTGCCAGCAGCTTTGACAGTTGGACTGAAGCTTTCTTT.

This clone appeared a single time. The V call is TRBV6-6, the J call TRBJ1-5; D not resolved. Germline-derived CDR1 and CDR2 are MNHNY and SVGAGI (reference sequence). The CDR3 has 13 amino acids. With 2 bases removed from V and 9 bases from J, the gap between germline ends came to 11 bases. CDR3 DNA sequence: TGTGCCAGCAGTTACAGAGGGCCCCCGCCCCAGCATTTT. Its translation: CASSYRGPPPQHF.

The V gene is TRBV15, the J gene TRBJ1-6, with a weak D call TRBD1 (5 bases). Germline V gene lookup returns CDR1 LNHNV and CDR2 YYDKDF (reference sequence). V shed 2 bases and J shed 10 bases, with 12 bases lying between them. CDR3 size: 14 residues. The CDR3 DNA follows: TGTGCCACCAGCAGACGGGGGATGGGATCACCCCTCCACTTT. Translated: CATSRRGMGSPLHF.